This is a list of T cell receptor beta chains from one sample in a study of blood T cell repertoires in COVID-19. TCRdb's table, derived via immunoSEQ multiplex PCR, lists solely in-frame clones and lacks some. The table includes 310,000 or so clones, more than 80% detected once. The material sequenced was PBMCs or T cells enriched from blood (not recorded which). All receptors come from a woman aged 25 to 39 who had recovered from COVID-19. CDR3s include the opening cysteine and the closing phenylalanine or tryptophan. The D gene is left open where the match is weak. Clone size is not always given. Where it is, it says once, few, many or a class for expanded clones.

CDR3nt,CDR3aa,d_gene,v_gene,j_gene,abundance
TGTGCCAGCACCCGACTAGCGGGAGACGATACGCAGTATTTT,CASTRLAGDDTQYF,TRBD2,TRBV11-2,TRBJ2-3,-
TGTGCCAGCAGCTTGGAACAAACTAGCGATGAGCAGTTCTTC,CASSLEQTSDEQFF,TRBD2,TRBV5-4,TRBJ2-1,-
TGCAGCGTATCCCGGGACACCAACACTGAAGCTTTCTTT,CSVSRDTNTEAFF,-,TRBV29-1,TRBJ1-1,-
TGTGCCAGCAGCCCCAACAACCAGGGCGGGGAGCTGTTTTTT,CASSPNNQGGELFF,-,TRBV3-1/TRBV3-2,TRBJ2-2,once
TGTGCCAGCAGCCACCCGAGGAAGGGACACTCCTACGAGCAGTACTTC,CASSHPRKGHSYEQYF,-,TRBV16,TRBJ2-7,-
TGTGCCTGGAGCATTGTGGGAGGCGAGCAGTACTTC,CAWSIVGGEQYF,-,TRBV30,TRBJ2-7,-
TGCGCCAGCAGCTTGGCCGACAGCACTTCGGGTGGCTACACCTTC,CASSLADSTSGGYTF,-,TRBV5-1,TRBJ1-2,-
TGTGCCAGCAGCTCCGGACTAGCGGGCAGAGGGGAGCAGTTCTTC,CASSSGLAGRGEQFF,TRBD2,TRBV28,TRBJ2-1,-
TGTGCCAGCAGTCCAGGGGGCACTGAAGCTTTCTTT,CASSPGGTEAFF,TRBD1,TRBV7-9,TRBJ1-1,-
TGTGCCAGCAGCTTAGACGGGGCGGGAGGCTACACCTTC,CASSLDGAGGYTF,-,TRBV7-2,TRBJ1-2,-
TGTGCCAGCACGGCGGGTTTGGTTGGAGATACGCAGTATTTT,CASTAGLVGDTQYF,-,TRBV6-5,TRBJ2-3,-
TGTGCCAGCAGAGGGGGGGTCTTCTCCTACAATGAGCAGTTCTTC,CASRGGVFSYNEQFF,-,TRBV6-5,TRBJ2-1,-
TGTGCCAGCAGTGTGGGAGGGCCTGACAATGAGCAGTTCTTC,CASSVGGPDNEQFF,TRBD2,TRBV6-4,TRBJ2-1,-
TGTGCCAGCAGCCAAGATAACAGACCCTCCGTTAGCAATCAGCCCCAGCATTTT,CASSQDNRPSVSNQPQHF,-,TRBV3-1/TRBV3-2,TRBJ1-5,-
TGTGCCAGCAGCGGCCCTTACGAGGGCAGCACTGAAGCTTTCTTT,CASSGPYEGSTEAFF,-,TRBV9,TRBJ1-1,few
TGTGCTAGCAGCGCCTCAAGGAGCGAGACGGGAGGGGAAAAACTGTTTTTT,CASSASRSETGGEKLFF,-,TRBV7-7,TRBJ1-4,-
TGTGCCAGCAGTCTAGGACTAGCGGGAGTTTCGGAGCAGTACTTC,CASSLGLAGVSEQYF,TRBD2,TRBV28,TRBJ2-7,-
TGTGCCTGGAGTGTACGGGGACTAGCGGGAGTTCGTGAGCAGTTCTTC,CAWSVRGLAGVREQFF,TRBD2,TRBV30,TRBJ2-1,-
TGTGCCAGCAGTCTTACACCGGGACAGGCCATGGGGACTGAAGCTTTCTTT,CASSLTPGQAMGTEAFF,TRBD1,TRBV28,TRBJ1-1,-
TGCGCCAGCAGCCAAGGGACGGGACAGTCAGATACGCAGTATTTT,CASSQGTGQSDTQYF,TRBD1,TRBV4-3,TRBJ2-3,-
TGTGCCAGCAGTTCAGGGGCAACGGGGTACAATGAGCAGTTCTTC,CASSSGATGYNEQFF,-,TRBV27,TRBJ2-1,-
TGCAGTGCTAGTGGGTGGGCTAGCGGGAGGTCGAGCACAGATACGCAGTATTTT,CSASGWASGRSSTDTQYF,TRBD2,TRBV20-1,TRBJ2-3,once
TGTGCCAGCAGCCCTAGGGGATTTTACTACAATGAGCAGTTCTTC,CASSPRGFYYNEQFF,-,TRBV6-2/TRBV6-3,TRBJ2-1,-
TGTGCCAGCAGCCCATGGGGGGACAGCGGGAATTCACCCCTCCACTTT,CASSPWGDSGNSPLHF,TRBD1,TRBV7-2,TRBJ1-6,-
TGTGCCAGCAGCTTGGGATTTAACAGGGGATTGCAGCCCCAGCATTTT,CASSLGFNRGLQPQHF,TRBD1,TRBV5-6,TRBJ1-5,-
TGTGCCAGCAGCTTTGGTAGGGGCCCCGGCAATGAGCAGTTCTTC,CASSFGRGPGNEQFF,-,TRBV11-3,TRBJ2-1,-
TGTGCCAGCAGCCGTAAGGGGGGGACTGAAGCTTTCTTT,CASSRKGGTEAFF,-,TRBV14,TRBJ1-1,-
TGTGCCAGCAGCTTAGAAGCTAGCGGCCAATACAATGAGCAGTTCTTC,CASSLEASGQYNEQFF,TRBD2,TRBV7-2,TRBJ2-1,-
TGTGCCAGCAGCTTGGTCCTAGCCGGCGGGGAGCTGTTTTTT,CASSLVLAGGELFF,-,TRBV5-8,TRBJ2-2,-
TGTGCCAGCAGCGAGTTTAGCGGTAACACCGGGGAGCTGTTTTTT,CASSEFSGNTGELFF,-,TRBV7-9,TRBJ2-2,-
TGTGCCAGTAGCGGGGCCCCACAGGGGAATTCACCCCTCCACTTT,CASSGAPQGNSPLHF,TRBD1,TRBV19,TRBJ1-6,-
TGTGCCAGCTCACCCAGGGTGAGCAGTTCGCTTGAAGCTTTCTTT,CASSPRVSSSLEAFF,-,TRBV18,TRBJ1-1,once
TGTGCCAGTAGTACTACCGGGACAGGGGTTAGTGAGAATTCACCCCTCCACTTT,CASSTTGTGVSENSPLHF,TRBD1,TRBV19,TRBJ1-6,-
TGCGCCAGCAGCTCCGGGGGCTCTGGAAACACCATATATTTT,CASSSGGSGNTIYF,-,TRBV5-1,TRBJ1-3,-
TGTGCCAGCTCACCGGGACTAGCGACAGATACGCAGTATTTT,CASSPGLATDTQYF,TRBD2,TRBV18,TRBJ2-3,-
TGTGCCAGCTCACCACCGCGGGGTCTGATTTCCACCGGGGAGCTGTTTTTT,CASSPPRGLISTGELFF,-,TRBV18,TRBJ2-2,-
TGTGCCAGCAGTTTATCTATGGACAGAGAAGGAAACACCATATATTTT,CASSLSMDREGNTIYF,-,TRBV28,TRBJ1-3,-
TGTGCCATCAGTGAGTCAGGACAGGTATCCTACGAGCAGTACTTC,CAISESGQVSYEQYF,TRBD1,TRBV10-3,TRBJ2-7,few
TGTGCCAGCAGTTTACGGAGTGTTAGAACTGGAGCTTTCTTT,CASSLRSVRTGAFF,-,TRBV28,TRBJ1-1,once
TGTGCCAGCAGTTCCACATACAATGAGCAGTTCTTC,CASSSTYNEQFF,-,TRBV6-2/TRBV6-3,TRBJ2-1,-
TGTGCCAGCAGTTACTCGACTAGCGGGAGGACAGATACGCAGTATTTT,CASSYSTSGRTDTQYF,TRBD2,TRBV6-5,TRBJ2-3,-
TGTGCCAGCAGTTTACTTGGACAGACGGAGCTTGGGACAGATACGCAGTATTTT,CASSLLGQTELGTDTQYF,-,TRBV28,TRBJ2-3,once
TGTGCCAGCAGTTCGACAGGGGGCGGTAATTCACCCCTCCACTTT,CASSSTGGGNSPLHF,TRBD1,TRBV28,TRBJ1-6,-
TGTGCCAGCAGTCCCGTCAGGGGAAGGGTCACTGAAGCTTTCTTT,CASSPVRGRVTEAFF,-,TRBV28,TRBJ1-1,-
TGTGCCAGCAGCTTTTTAGCGGGTCCCTCCGGGGAGCTGTTTTTT,CASSFLAGPSGELFF,TRBD2,TRBV5-4,TRBJ2-2,-
TGTGCCAGCAGTTTTCCCGAGGGGGATGGAAACATTCAGTACTTC,CASSFPEGDGNIQYF,-,TRBV28,TRBJ2-4,-
TGTGCCAGCAGCCCGACTAGCGGGAGGTTCGAGCAGTACTTC,CASSPTSGRFEQYF,TRBD2,TRBV7-9,TRBJ2-7,-
TGCAGCGTTGAAGGCGGGGTAAATCAGCCCCAGCATTTT,CSVEGGVNQPQHF,-,TRBV29-1,TRBJ1-5,-
TGTGCCAGCAGTGACAGGGTGAATGAGCAGTTCTTC,CASSDRVNEQFF,-,TRBV2,TRBJ2-1,-
TGCAGTGCTAGTTTTCTAGCGGGAGTTAAAGATACGCAGTATTTT,CSASFLAGVKDTQYF,TRBD2,TRBV20-1,TRBJ2-3,-
TGTGCCAGCAGTACAGGGCCCCCCCAAGAGACCCAGTACTTC,CASSTGPPQETQYF,-,TRBV28,TRBJ2-5,-
TGCGCCAGCAGCTACGGACAGGGGGCCCAAGAGACCCAGTACTTC,CASSYGQGAQETQYF,TRBD1,TRBV5-1,TRBJ2-5,-